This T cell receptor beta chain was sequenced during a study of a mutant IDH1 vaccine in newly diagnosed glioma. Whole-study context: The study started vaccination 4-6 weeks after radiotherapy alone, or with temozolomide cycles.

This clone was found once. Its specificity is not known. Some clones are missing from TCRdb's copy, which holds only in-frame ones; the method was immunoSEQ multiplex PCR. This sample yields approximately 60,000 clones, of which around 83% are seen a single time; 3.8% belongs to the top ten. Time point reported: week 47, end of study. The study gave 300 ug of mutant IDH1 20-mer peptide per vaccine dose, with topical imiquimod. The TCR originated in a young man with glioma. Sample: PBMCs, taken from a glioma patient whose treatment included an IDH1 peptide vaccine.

Written as DNA, the CDR3 is TGTGCCAGCAGCCGGACCGGGACGTGGAACACTGAAGCTTTCTTT. Residues: CASSRTGTWNTEAFF. This chain connects TRBV14 to TRBJ1-1; D may be TRBD1 (5 bases). CDR1 is SGHDN, CDR2 FVKESK, per germline. CDR3 length: 15 amino acids. V lost 4 bases and J lost 1, with 13 bases in between.